These 23 T cell receptor beta chains share one sample of origin, sequenced in a study of blood T cell repertoires in COVID-19. The method was immunoSEQ multiplex PCR; TCRdb's version includes in-frame clones alone and lacks a portion of them. The sample consists of 25,000 or so clones, around 90% of them appearing once. Material: peripheral blood. These receptors were obtained from a human donor in a cohort sampled during active COVID-19.

This clone is a singleton in its sample. The chain links TRBV27 to TRBJ2-1, with 9 bases lining up with TRBD1. Germline lookup yields CDR1 MNHEY and CDR2 SMNVEV (reference sequence). J lost 6 bases, V lost 5 bases, and 8 bases had no gene match. CDR3 size: 15 residues. The CDR3 protein is CASSKPGQGANEQFF. The CDR3 DNA reads as TGTGCCAGCAGTAAACCGGGACAGGGTGCCAATGAGCAGTTCTTC.

The CDR3 DNA sequence: TGTGCCAGCAGCTTCCCGGGACAGGGCACCTACGAGCAGTACTTC. Its translation: CASSFPGQGTYEQYF. This chain connects TRBV7-9 to TRBJ2-7; 9 bases are shared with TRBD1. Looked up from germline, CDR1 is SEHNR and CDR2 is FQNEAQ (reference sequence). Trimming cost V 3 bases and J 2 bases; bases outside gene matches: 5. This CDR3 has 15 residues.

The CDR3 bases are TGCGCCAGCATTCGGGGGTCAGGCACAGATACGCAGTATTTT. Translation: CASIRGSGTDTQYF. The chain joins TRBV5-1 to TRBJ2-3, with a weak D call TRBD2 (6 bases). V shed 6 bases and J shed 1 base, with 12 bases lying between them. Per the germline V gene, CDR1 is SGHRS and CDR2 is YFSETQ. The CDR3 is made up of 14 amino acids. Full variable domain (remainder filled in from reference TRBV5-1 and TRBJ2-3): KAGVTQTPRYLIKTRGQQVTLSCSPISGHRSVSWYQQTPGQGLQFLFEYFSETQRNKGNFPGRFSGRQFSNSRSEMNVSTLELGDSALYLCASIRGSGTDTQYFGPGTRLTVL.

This chain connects TRBV11-2 to TRBJ2-7; TRBD2 agrees at 12 bases. Trimming removed 2 bases from V and 6 bases from J; junction bases left unmatched: 2. Germline assignment: CDR1 SGHAT and CDR2 FQNNGV. The CDR3 is 14 residues long. CDR3 amino acids: CASSLRLAGVEQYF. CDR3 sequence (DNA): TGTGCCAGCAGCTTAAGACTAGCGGGAGTCGAGCAGTACTTC.

This clone appeared a single time. CDR3 DNA sequence: TGTGCCAGCGGGACAGGTTACGGAGGGGAGCAGTTCTTC. Translated: CASGTGYGGEQFF. V gene TRBV19 combines with J gene TRBJ2-1, with TRBD1 matching 8 bases. V shed 9 bases and J 10 bases; nucleotides not matched to a gene: 11. This CDR3 is 13 amino acids long. The germline V gene has CDR1 LNHDA and CDR2 SQIVND (reference sequence).

The V gene is TRBV4-2, the J gene TRBJ2-2, with 9 bases matching TRBD1. Germline V gives CDR1 LGHNA, CDR2 YNFKEQ. The CDR3 length is 16 residues. The ends lost 3 bases at V and 3 bases at J; junction bases unmatched: 5. CDR3 bases: TGTGCCAGCAGCCACTACAGGGGGCAGGACACCGGGGAGCTGTTTTTT. It codes for CASSHYRGQDTGELFF.

This clone was detected only a few times. The chain employs TRBV7-9 and TRBJ1-3; weak D call: TRBD1 (5 bases). CDR3 size: 15 residues. The germline V gene encodes CDR1 SEHNR and CDR2 FQNEAQ (reference sequence). V gave up 1 base and J gave up 0 bases, with 7 bases separating them. The CDR3 nucleotides read TGTGCCAGCAGCTTAGGGGGGGTCTCTGGAAACACCATATATTTT. This translates into CASSLGGVSGNTIYF.

CDR3 sequence reads: CASSQEYLSSGANVLTF. CDR3 in DNA: TGTGCCAGCAGCCAAGAGTATCTAAGCTCTGGGGCCAACGTCCTGACTTTC. This chain connects TRBV3-1 (or the pseudogene TRBV3-2) to TRBJ2-6; D is unresolved. The V gene lost 0 bases and the J gene lost 0 bases, with 9 bases spanning the gap. The CDR3 runs to 17 residues. CDR1 is LGHDT and CDR2 is YNNKEL in the germline V gene (reference sequence).

The chain combines TRBV18 with TRBJ2-3, with D maybe TRBD2 (5 bases). The CDR3 runs to 15 residues. V shed 5 bases and J shed 1 base, with 13 bases lying between them. Per germline, CDR1 KGHSH and CDR2 LQKENI. CDR3 amino acids: CASSYGGKGTDTQYF. DNA for the CDR3: TGTGCCAGCTCATACGGAGGAAAGGGCACAGATACGCAGTATTTT.

J is TRBJ2-1 and V is TRBV9, with a tentative D call TRBD1 (5 bases). The V and J ends lost 4 bases and 4 bases respectively, with 9 bases between them. This CDR3 contains 13 residues. Germline assignment: CDR1 SGDLS and CDR2 YYNGEE. The CDR3 sequence: CASSPGPYNEQFF. The CDR3 coding sequence is TGTGCCAGCAGCCCAGGGCCTTACAATGAGCAGTTCTTC.

The chain is built from TRBV5-1 and TRBJ2-5; 11 positions agree with TRBD1. With V trimmed by 4 bases and J by 3 bases, 5 bases remained unmatched. The CDR3 is made up of 15 amino acids. CDR1 SGHRS and CDR2 YFSETQ come from the germline V gene. The CDR3 region has the DNA TGCGCCAGCAGCGGACAGGGGGCCGGAGAAGAGACCCAGTACTTC. It encodes CASSGQGAGEETQYF.

This clone turned up a few times. The rearrangement joins TRBV7-9 to TRBJ1-3; D is unresolved. CDR3 length equals 13 residues. The germline V and J ends were trimmed by 1 base and 4 bases, with 5 bases remaining between them. From germline, CDR1 is SEHNR and CDR2 FQNEAQ (reference sequence). The DNA of the CDR3 is TGTGCCAGCAGCTTAGGACTAGGAAACACCATATATTTT. It encodes CASSLGLGNTIYF.

This chain's CDR3 is CASSLSQGRETQYF. In nucleotides, the CDR3 is TGCGCCAGCAGCTTATCACAGGGGAGAGAGACCCAGTACTTC. The J gene is TRBJ2-5, the V gene TRBV5-1; 7 bases agree with TRBD1. Germline CDR1 SGHRS, CDR2 YFSETQ. V gave up 2 bases and J gave up 4 bases; unmatched junction bases: 5. This CDR3 has 14 amino acids.

The chain has TRBV28 and TRBJ2-1; possibly TRBD1 for D (6 bases). Trimming cost V 5 bases and J 7 bases, with 15 bases left between them. The CDR3 sequence is 14 residues long. Germline loops: CDR1 MDHEN, CDR2 SYDVKM. The DNA for the CDR3 is TGTGCCAGCAGTACGGGTGGGACACGGAATGAGCAGTTCTTC. Translation gives CASSTGGTRNEQFF. Based on the CDR3 plus reference TRBV28 and TRBJ2-1, the full variable domain is DVKVTQSSRYLVKRTGEKVFLECVQDMDHENMFWYRQDPGLGLRLIYFSYDVKMKEKGDIPEGYSVSREKKERFSLILESASTNQTSMYLCASSTGGTRNEQFFGPGTRLTVL.

The CDR3 spells CASSRFPGSVGNSPLHF. CDR3 nucleotides: TGTGCCAGCAGCCGATTCCCAGGGTCGGTGGGAAATTCACCCCTCCACTTT. The chain is built from TRBV5-6 and TRBJ1-6; a weak D match, TRBD1 (5 bases). The V end lost 4 bases, the J end lost 7 bases, and 21 bases lay between the germline ends. Germline V gene sequence: CDR1 SGHDT, CDR2 YYEEEE. The CDR3 length is 17 residues. Filled out from reference TRBV5-6 and TRBJ1-6, the complete variable domain reads DAGVTQSPTHLIKTRGQQVTLRCSPKSGHDTVSWYQQALGQGPQFIFQYYEEEERQRGNFPDRFSGHQFPNYSSELNVNALLLGDSALYLCASSRFPGSVGNSPLHFGNGTRLTVT.

J is TRBJ1-2 and V is TRBV3-1 (or the pseudogene TRBV3-2), with 7 bases lining up with TRBD1. Trimming removed 4 bases from V and 4 bases from J; junction bases left unmatched: 3. Germline V gene sequence: CDR1 LGHDT, CDR2 YNNKEL (reference sequence). The CDR3 consists of 13 residues. This CDR3 is CASSPGQSYGYTF. The CDR3 nucleotides read TGTGCCAGCAGCCCGGGACAGAGCTATGGCTACACCTTC.

The chain joins TRBV27 to TRBJ2-3, with a weak D call TRBD2 (5 bases). This CDR3 comprises 15 residues. V lost 3 bases, J lost 3 bases, and 13 bases lay in between. In germline, CDR1 is MNHEY, CDR2 SMNVEV (reference sequence). Written as DNA, the CDR3 is TGTGCCAGCAGTTTGAGGATCCGGAGGACAGATACGCAGTATTTT. Translating gives CASSLRIRRTDTQYF.

V is TRBV9 and J is TRBJ2-2; unclear D gene. The germline gives CDR1 SGDLS, CDR2 YYNGEE. Trimming took off 4 bases at V and 1 base at J, with 14 bases between the two ends. The CDR3 spans 16 residues. The CDR3 nucleotides read TGTGCCAGCAGCCCCACGCCGTACGGGAACACCGGGGAGCTGTTTTTT. This translates into CASSPTPYGNTGELFF.

This chain uses TRBV7-9 with TRBJ2-1; 7 positions match TRBD2. This CDR3 region has 13 residues. After removal of 7 bases from V and 3 bases from J, the junction contained 3 bases not matched to a gene. Germline V gene data show CDR1 as SEHNR and CDR2 as FQNEAQ (reference sequence). The CDR3 region has the DNA TGTGCCAGCAACCGGGACTACTACAATGAGCAGTTCTTC. Its protein is CASNRDYYNEQFF. The full variable domain, completed using reference TRBV7-9 and TRBJ2-1, is DTGVSQNPRHKITKRGQNVTFRCDPISEHNRLYWYRQTLGQGPEFLTYFQNEAQLEKSRLLSDRFSAERPKGSFSTLEIQRTEQGDSAMYLCASNRDYYNEQFFGPGTRLTVL.

This clone was seen once. The rearrangement links TRBV19 to TRBJ1-5; 10 bases agree with TRBD1. The CDR3 is made up of 15 amino acids. In germline, CDR1 is LNHDA, CDR2 SQIVND (reference sequence). After removal of 5 bases from V and 6 bases from J, the junction contained 7 bases not matched to a gene. The CDR3 sequence is CASSQDRGRSQPQHF. For the CDR3, the DNA is TGTGCCAGTAGTCAAGACAGGGGGCGTAGTCAGCCCCAGCATTTT.

The chain carries TRBV6-4 and TRBJ2-7; TRBD2 matches 7 bases. With V trimmed by 0 bases and J by 3 bases, 11 bases remained unmatched. Germline assignment: CDR1 MRHNA and CDR2 SNTAGT. The CDR3 has 17 amino acids. The CDR3 region is CASSDSSPAGVNYEQYF. CDR3 in DNA: TGTGCCAGCAGTGACTCGAGTCCGGCGGGAGTCAACTACGAGCAGTACTTC.

This rearrangement joins TRBV19 to TRBJ2-4, with TRBD1 matching over 7 bases. In germline, CDR1 is LNHDA, CDR2 SQIVND (reference sequence). V was pared by 4 bases and J by 0 bases, with 6 bases of the junction left unmatched. The CDR3 sequence is 16 residues long. The CDR3 bases are TGTGCCAGTAGTAGGGGGACAGAACTAGCCAAAAACATTCAGTACTTC. Amino acids: CASSRGTELAKNIQYF.

The chain uses TRBV9 and TRBJ2-1; no definite D call. Germline CDR1 reads SGDLS; CDR2 reads YYNGEE. V was trimmed by 2 bases and J by 0 bases, leaving 12 bases between them. This CDR3 contains 16 residues. CDR3 amino acids: CASSVWLLSSYNEQFF. The CDR3 DNA is TGTGCCAGCAGCGTCTGGCTTTTAAGCTCCTACAATGAGCAGTTCTTC.